This T cell receptor (beta chain) was sequenced in a study of blood T cell repertoires in COVID-19. This CDR3 region has 16 residues. The ends lost 0 bases at V and 4 bases at J; junction bases unmatched: 7. The germline V gene encodes CDR1 SGHRS and CDR2 YFSETQ. This clone was counted a single time. Methods used by the authors: Reference gene primers were amplified, and this amplification served to estimate nucleated cell counts. Repertoires were generated with immunoSEQ multiplex PCR, while TCRdb's copy carries only in-frame clones and drops some. D and trimming come from the DNA, and the V and J calls and clone size come from that table. The table has fewer than 300,000 clones, around 90% seen once.

Sequencing used peripheral blood. This receptor was obtained from a young man with active or convalescent COVID-19. The rearrangement links TRBV5-1 to TRBJ2-5; 9 bases match TRBD1. CDR3 amino acids: CASSLDGQGIVETQYF. The CDR3 DNA sequence: TGCGCCAGCAGCTTGGATGGACAGGGGATAGTAGAGACCCAGTACTTC. Based on the CDR3 plus reference TRBV5-1 and TRBJ2-5, the full variable domain is KAGVTQTPRYLIKTRGQQVTLSCSPISGHRSVSWYQQTPGQGLQFLFEYFSETQRNKGNFPGRFSGRQFSNSRSEMNVSTLELGDSALYLCASSLDGQGIVETQYFGPGTRLLVL.